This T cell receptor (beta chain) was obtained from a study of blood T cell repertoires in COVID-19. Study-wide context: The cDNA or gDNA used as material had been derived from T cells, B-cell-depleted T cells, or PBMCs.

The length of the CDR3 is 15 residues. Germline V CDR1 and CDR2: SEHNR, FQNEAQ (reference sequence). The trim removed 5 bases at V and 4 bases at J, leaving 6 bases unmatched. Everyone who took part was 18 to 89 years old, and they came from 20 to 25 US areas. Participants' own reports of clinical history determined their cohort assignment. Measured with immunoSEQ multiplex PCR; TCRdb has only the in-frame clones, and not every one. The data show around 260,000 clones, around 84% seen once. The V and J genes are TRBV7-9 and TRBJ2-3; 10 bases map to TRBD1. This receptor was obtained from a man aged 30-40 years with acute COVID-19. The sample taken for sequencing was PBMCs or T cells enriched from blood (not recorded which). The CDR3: CASSPDRGQADTQYF. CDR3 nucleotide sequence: TGTGCCAGCAGCCCTGACAGGGGGCAAGCAGATACGCAGTATTTT.